Listed below are T cell receptor beta chains from one sample, sequenced in a study of blood T cell repertoires in COVID-19. Libraries were prepared by immunoSEQ multiplex PCR; TCRdb keeps only in-frame clonotypes and omits some of them. Of about 370,000 clones in the sample, roughly 90% were seen once. What was sequenced was peripheral blood. The origin of the receptors is a woman between 25 and 40 years old with COVID-19, enrolled during active disease. Both conserved end residues are part of each CDR3. D genes are given only for firm matches. Clone size is not always given. Where it is, it says once, few, many or a class for expanded clones.

V	size	J	D	CDR3	DNA
TRBV19	once	TRBJ2-6	TRBD2	CASNWPSGIPGANVLTF	TGTGCCAGTAATTGGCCTAGCGGTATCCCTGGGGCCAACGTCCTGACTTTC
TRBV19	NA	TRBJ2-6	NA	CASSARNPRLSGANVLTF	TGTGCCAGTAGTGCGAGGAATCCCCGACTCTCTGGGGCCAACGTCCTGACTTTC
TRBV3-1/TRBV3-2	once	TRBJ1-2	TRBD1	CASSQEGTGWHTF	TGTGCCAGCAGCCAAGAGGGGACAGGGTGGCACACCTTC
TRBV9	NA	TRBJ2-7	TRBD1	CASSVGVSGTDYEQYF	TGTGCCAGCAGCGTAGGGGTTTCAGGGACAGACTACGAGCAGTACTTC
TRBV10-3	NA	TRBJ2-6	NA	CAIGGSGANVLTF	TGTGCCATCGGCGGCTCTGGGGCCAACGTCCTGACTTTC
TRBV7-6	NA	TRBJ1-1	TRBD1	CASSPTGTGKTEAFF	TGTGCCAGCAGCCCAACCGGGACAGGGAAAACTGAAGCTTTCTTT
TRBV5-4	once	TRBJ2-1	TRBD2	CASSLLAGGDNEQFF	TGTGCCAGCAGCTTACTAGCGGGAGGGGACAATGAGCAGTTCTTC
TRBV6-2/TRBV6-3	NA	TRBJ2-3	NA	CASSYSRGTEPTDTQYF	TGTGCCAGCAGTTACTCGAGGGGGACCGAACCCACAGATACGCAGTATTTT
TRBV5-4	NA	TRBJ1-4	NA	CASSTDRGGEKLFF	TGTGCCAGCAGCACGGACCGCGGGGGTGAAAAACTGTTTTTT
TRBV4-2	NA	TRBJ1-2	TRBD1	CASSQEGTGTVYGYTF	TGTGCCAGCAGCCAAGAAGGGACAGGCACGGTATATGGCTACACCTTC
TRBV6-5	NA	TRBJ1-3	NA	CASTRGPSSGNTIYF	TGTGCCAGCACACGGGGTCCCAGCTCTGGAAACACCATATATTTT
TRBV9	NA	TRBJ2-7	NA	CASSTWGGGYEQYF	TGTGCCAGCAGCACCTGGGGGGGCGGCTACGAGCAGTACTTC
TRBV3-1/TRBV3-2	NA	TRBJ1-5	NA	CASSQGQNNQPQHF	TGTGCCAGCAGCCAAGGGCAGAACAATCAGCCCCAGCATTTT
TRBV29-1	once	TRBJ1-1	NA	CSGQRGRLNTEAFF	TGCAGCGGCCAAAGGGGGAGATTGAACACTGAAGCTTTCTTT
TRBV18	NA	TRBJ2-2	NA	CASSPLSGNTGELFF	TGTGCCAGCTCACCACTATCGGGAAACACCGGGGAGCTGTTTTTT
TRBV14	NA	TRBJ1-2	NA	CASSRGTNGYTF	TGTGCCAGCAGCCGAGGGACAAATGGCTACACCTTC
TRBV18	NA	TRBJ1-4	NA	CASSPPATHTNEKLFF	TGTGCCAGCTCACCACCTGCGACACATACTAATGAAAAACTGTTTTTT
TRBV20-1	NA	TRBJ1-2	NA	CSASHGRGNWGYTF	TGCAGTGCTAGTCACGGACGGGGTAACTGGGGCTACACCTTC
TRBV3-1/TRBV3-2	few	TRBJ1-1	NA	CASSLSHKNTEAFF	TGTGCCAGCAGCCTCTCCCACAAGAACACTGAAGCTTTCTTT
TRBV2	NA	TRBJ1-2	TRBD1	CASSDTGTGVGDGYTF	TGTGCCAGCAGTGACACCGGGACAGGGGTTGGGGATGGCTACACCTTC
TRBV7-9	NA	TRBJ1-2	NA	CASSLSRGGYTF	TGTGCCAGCAGCTTGTCTCGGGGGGGCTACACCTTC
TRBV28	NA	TRBJ2-3	TRBD2	CASSMTSDTTDTQYF	TGTGCCAGCAGTATGACTAGCGACACCACAGATACGCAGTATTTT
TRBV12-3/TRBV12-4	once	TRBJ2-7	NA	CASSLGTPEQYF	TGTGCCAGCAGTTTAGGGACACCTGAGCAGTACTTC
TRBV9	NA	TRBJ2-5	TRBD1	CASSPPGQGRETQYF	TGTGCCAGCAGCCCCCCGGGACAGGGAAGAGAGACCCAGTACTTC
TRBV11-3	NA	TRBJ1-2	TRBD1	CASSYLRGDGYTF	TGTGCCAGCAGCTACCTCAGGGGGGATGGCTACACCTTC
TRBV11-2	NA	TRBJ1-3	TRBD1	CASSHGQGRFGNTIYF	TGTGCCAGCAGTCACGGACAGGGAAGGTTTGGAAACACCATATATTTT
TRBV11-3	NA	TRBJ2-3	TRBD2	CASSLRAGVSDTQYF	TGTGCCAGCAGCTTACGAGCGGGAGTCTCAGATACGCAGTATTTT
TRBV5-1	NA	TRBJ1-2	NA	CASSLDGGEGVGYTF	TGCGCCAGCAGCTTGGATGGAGGGGAAGGAGTCGGCTACACCTTC